The 23 T cell receptor beta chains below all came from one sample that was sequenced in a study of glioma-infiltrating T cells after dendritic cell vaccination. Produced via immunoSEQ multiplex PCR; TCRdb's table is partial and in-frame only. Of 80,000 to 95,000 clones detected, about 85% appear once; the ten largest clones hold around 3.2%. Source: blood, taken before dendritic cell vaccination. Receptors originate from a human donor with glioblastoma.

V usage is TRBV6-5 and J usage is TRBJ2-5, with D perhaps matching TRBD1 (5 bases). The CDR3 spans 13 residues. V gave up 2 bases and J gave up 5 bases, with 9 bases separating them. Germline loops: CDR1 MNHEY, CDR2 SVGAGI. The CDR3 region is CASSYGAAETQYF. The CDR3 DNA reads as TGTGCCAGCAGTTACGGGGCTGCGGAGACCCAGTACTTC.

This clone was seen only once. J is TRBJ2-5 and V is TRBV5-1, with D perhaps TRBD2 (6 bases). The V gene's germline CDR1 is SGHRS and CDR2 YFSETQ. V shed 0 bases and J shed 3 bases, with 12 bases lying between them. The CDR3 covers 15 residues. The CDR3 sequence: CASSLVEGIEETQYF. The CDR3 coding sequence is TGCGCCAGCAGCTTGGTGGAGGGTATTGAAGAGACCCAGTACTTC.

This clone was found once. The chain carries TRBV10-3 and TRBJ2-7, with 7 bases that match TRBD1. Germline V lookup: CDR1 ENHRY, CDR2 SYGVKD. The junction had 11 bases not matched to a gene; V was cut back by 4 bases and J by 2 bases. The CDR3 extends over 16 amino acids. The CDR3 spells CAISGPPGQIAYEQYF. The CDR3, as DNA: TGTGCCATCAGTGGACCGCCGGGACAGATAGCCTACGAGCAGTACTTC.

Written as DNA, the CDR3 is TGCGCCAGCAGCTTGTCAGGGGGCTATGGCTACACCTTC. This codes for CASSLSGGYGYTF. The chain joins TRBV5-1 to TRBJ1-2; 7 bases map to TRBD1. V shed 1 base, J shed 4 bases, and the junction held 1 base outside the gene matches. The CDR3 has 13 amino acids. Per the germline V gene, CDR1 is SGHRS and CDR2 is YFSETQ. The full variable domain, completed using reference TRBV5-1 and TRBJ1-2, is KAGVTQTPRYLIKTRGQQVTLSCSPISGHRSVSWYQQTPGQGLQFLFEYFSETQRNKGNFPGRFSGRQFSNSRSEMNVSTLELGDSALYLCASSLSGGYGYTFGSGTRLTVV.

V usage is TRBV29-1 and J usage is TRBJ1-2, with D maybe TRBD1 (5 bases). The CDR3 is made up of 13 amino acids. Germline V CDR1 and CDR2: SQVTM, ANQGSEA. Trimming removed 4 bases from V and 3 bases from J, with 12 bases in between. DNA of the CDR3: TGCAGCGTTGCCGACGGACAATACTATGGCTACACCTTC. Translated: CSVADGQYYGYTF.

This chain joins TRBV6-6 and TRBJ1-5; D unclear. Trimming cost V 5 bases and J 0 bases, with 14 bases left between them. Germline lookup yields CDR1 MNHNY and CDR2 SVGAGI (reference sequence). This CDR3 comprises 16 residues. CDR3 nucleotides: TGTGCCAGCAGTCCCCCCTCGGGTGATAGCAATCAGCCCCAGCATTTT. Translation: CASSPPSGDSNQPQHF.

The chain links TRBV5-1 to TRBJ1-3, with no clear D. V was cut by 3 bases and J by 0 bases, with 13 bases left in between. Looked up from germline, CDR1 is SGHRS and CDR2 is YFSETQ. The CDR3 covers 16 residues. The CDR3 DNA is TGCGCCAGCAGCTCGCCAGACTTAAGCTCTGGAAACACCATATATTTT. It specifies CASSSPDLSSGNTIYF.

This clone was observed a handful of times. The V gene is TRBV5-4, the J gene TRBJ1-4; D remains ambiguous. This CDR3 has 15 amino acids. Trimming pared 0 bases from V and 6 bases from J, leaving 12 bases between. The germline V gene encodes CDR1 SGHNT and CDR2 YYREEE (reference sequence). CDR3 in DNA: TGTGCCAGCAGCTTGGGGAGGGCGAGGCATGAAAAACTGTTTTTT. Amino acids: CASSLGRARHEKLFF.

The chain links TRBV18 to TRBJ1-2; 7 nucleotides agree with TRBD1. The CDR3 is 13 residues long. Germline CDR1 reads KGHSH; CDR2 reads LQKENI. V lost 4 bases to trimming and J lost 6 bases; unmatched junction nucleotides: 5. The CDR3 here is CASSLGQTDGYTF. The CDR3 DNA reads as TGTGCCAGCTCACTGGGACAGACAGATGGCTACACCTTC.

The V gene is TRBV2, the J gene TRBJ2-1; D gene unclear. Germline V gene sequence: CDR1 SNHLY, CDR2 FYNNEI. The CDR3 sequence is 13 residues long. V was clipped by 4 bases and J by 6 bases, with 10 bases between them. The CDR3 sequence: CASSVVRSNEQFF. DNA for the CDR3: TGTGCCAGCAGTGTGGTCCGGTCCAATGAGCAGTTCTTC.

V gene TRBV6-6 combines with J gene TRBJ1-4; 7 positions match TRBD1. The V gene's germline CDR1 is MNHNY and CDR2 SVGAGI (reference sequence). The V and J ends lost 6 bases and 3 bases, in that order; junction bases with no gene match: 10. The CDR3 covers 16 residues. The CDR3, as DNA: TGTGCCAGCAGCCTGGACGGGCAGGGGGCTAATGAAAAACTGTTTTTT. It translates to CASSLDGQGANEKLFF.

This clone has a single count. The CDR3 region is CASSSQGSEQYF. Here the CDR3 DNA reads TGCGCCAGCAGCTCTCAGGGGAGCGAGCAGTACTTC. This chain uses TRBV5-1 with TRBJ2-7; D is possibly TRBD1 (6 bases). V lost 3 bases and J 6 bases, leaving 10 bases between the germline ends. The CDR3 totals 12 residues. Germline lookup yields CDR1 SGHRS and CDR2 YFSETQ.

The rearrangement links TRBV7-9 to TRBJ2-7; D is perhaps TRBD1 (9 bases). The CDR3 length is 17 residues. The germline CDR1 and CDR2 sequences are SEHNR and FQNEAQ (reference sequence). Deletions cut 5 bases from V and 3 bases from J, with 23 bases between. The CDR3 is CASSPDSGTGFVYEQYF. CDR3 in DNA: TGTGCCAGCAGCCCCGATAGCGGGACAGGGTTCGTCTACGAGCAGTACTTC.

The chain carries TRBV5-4 and TRBJ2-7; weak D call: TRBD1 (5 bases). The germline V gene has CDR1 SGHNT and CDR2 YYREEE (reference sequence). V was clipped by 0 bases and J by 3 bases, with 13 bases between them. CDR3 length: 15 residues. The DNA of the CDR3 is TGTGCCAGCAGCTTGGGGCAGGGTCTCTTCTACGAGCAGTACTTC. Amino acids: CASSLGQGLFYEQYF.

The chain recombines TRBV5-1 with TRBJ1-4; D is unclear. CDR1 and CDR2 (germline): SGHRS, YFSETQ. The CDR3 consists of 16 residues. The V end lost 5 bases, the J end lost 3 bases, and 17 bases lay between the germline ends. This CDR3 reads CASRLGRRVANEKLFF. The CDR3, as DNA: TGCGCCAGCAGACTTGGGAGGAGGGTCGCTAATGAAAAACTGTTTTTT.

This rearrangement joins TRBV18 to TRBJ1-1, with 7 bases matching TRBD1. V shed 5 bases and J 7 bases; nucleotides not matched to a gene: 10. Per the germline V gene, CDR1 is KGHSH and CDR2 is LQKENI. The CDR3 runs to 14 residues. CDR3 loop: CASSLPGGSGEAFF. CDR3 nucleotide sequence: TGTGCCAGCTCATTACCAGGGGGTAGTGGTGAAGCTTTCTTT. Filled out from reference TRBV18 and TRBJ1-1, the complete variable domain reads NAGVMQNPRHLVRRRGQEARLRCSPMKGHSHVYWYRQLPEEGLKFMVYLQKENIIDESGMPKERFSAEFPKEGPSILRIQQVVRGDSAAYFCASSLPGGSGEAFFGQGTRLTVV.

The V and J genes are TRBV11-2 and TRBJ2-7; tentative D call: TRBD2 (6 bases). V shed 1 base and J shed 11 bases, with 9 bases lying between them. CDR1 and CDR2 from the germline V gene are SGHAT and FQNNGV. This CDR3 spans 11 amino acids. This CDR3 is CASSLALAKYF. In DNA, the CDR3 is TGTGCCAGCAGCTTAGCGCTAGCGAAGTACTTC.

This clone was counted once. The chain has TRBV27 and TRBJ2-7; TRBD1 agrees at 10 bases. Germline CDR1 and CDR2: MNHEY and SMNVEV (reference sequence). The CDR3 consists of 13 residues. V dropped 1 base and J dropped 7; count of bases not matched to a gene: 1. The CDR3 DNA follows: TGTGCCAGCAGTTTATGGACAGGGGGGGAGCAGTACTTC. Amino acid sequence: CASSLWTGGEQYF.

This chain uses TRBV7-9 with TRBJ1-1, with 7 bases aligning to TRBD1. The CDR3 runs 15 residues. CDR1 is SEHNR and CDR2 is FQNEAQ in the germline V gene (reference sequence). Germline trimming cut 6 bases from V and 1 base from J; bases unmatched to any gene: 8. The DNA of the CDR3 is TGTGCCAGCAGTTCAACAGGGGCGAGGAACACTGAAGCTTTCTTT. Amino acids: CASSSTGARNTEAFF.

The gene calls are TRBV10-1 and TRBJ2-1, with D maybe TRBD1 (6 bases). Between the trimmed V and J ends, which lost 0 bases and 7 bases, there was a span of 10 bases. The CDR3 is 14 residues long. CDR1 WNHNN and CDR2 SYGVQD come from the germline V gene (reference sequence). The CDR3 here is CASSESRGRNEQFF. The CDR3 bases are TGCGCCAGCAGTGAGTCCAGGGGTAGGAATGAGCAGTTCTTC.

This chain joins TRBV7-2 and TRBJ1-3; possibly TRBD1 for D (5 bases). Trimming took 3 bases from V and 3 from J, leaving 15 bases between them. Germline loops: CDR1 SGHTA, CDR2 FQGNSA. This CDR3 is 16 amino acids long. The CDR3 DNA reads TGTGCCAGCAGCTTCGGACTCGGGGGTAGTGGAAACACCATATATTTT. Its protein product is CASSFGLGGSGNTIYF.

As to this clone: The sample has other DNA sequences that encode this CDR3 too. The gene calls are TRBV19 and TRBJ2-5, with 11 bases lining up with TRBD1. CDR3 length: 16 residues. The V segment lost 2 bases and the J segment 5 bases; nucleotides outside the gene matches: 7. Per germline, CDR1 LNHDA and CDR2 SQIVND (reference sequence). The CDR3, as DNA: TGTGCCAGTAGTATAAGCGGACAGGGGGCCCACGAGACCCAGTACTTC. Translated, it gives CASSISGQGAHETQYF.

The CDR3 DNA sequence: TGTGCCAGTAGTATGATCCAGCGGGAGGCCGCTATCGAGCAGTTCTTC. This translates into CASSMIQREAAIEQFF. The rearrangement joins TRBV19 to TRBJ2-1; 9 positions match TRBD2. The CDR3 loop spans 16 amino acids. The junction had 13 bases not matched to a gene; V was cut back by 3 bases and J by 10 bases. CDR1 and CDR2 from the germline V gene are LNHDA and SQIVND (reference sequence). Filled out from reference TRBV19 and TRBJ2-1, the complete variable domain reads DGGITQSPKYLFRKEGQNVTLSCEQNLNHDAMYWYRQDPGQGLRLIYYSQIVNDFQKGDIAEGYSVSREKKESFPLTVTSAQKNPTAFYLCASSMIQREAAIEQFFGPGTRLTVL.